The clone carrying this T cell receptor beta chain was counted at least ten times. Its antigen remains unknown. Investigators prepared the TCR beta libraries by applying iRepertoire HTBI primers and Arm-PCR of CDR3 regions. TCRdb independently ran MiXCR on the multiplex PCR reads; one entry per CDR3 protein. Of a few hundred thousand distinct CDR3 sequences listed, roughly a quarter were seen once; the top ten hold approximately 26%. This specimen comes from a study of regulatory T cells in long-lasting Graves disease. The wider study: Graves' disease counted as persistent after over 5 years of antithyroid drugs with positive TSH receptor antibodies. Study observations and caveats: Persistent Graves' patients showed less TCR diversity than newly diagnosed ones.

Time point here: persistent/refractory GD, antithyroid drugs over 5 years with positive TRAb. With RNA extracted from PBMCs as input, the TCR library was made. As a group, patients came from one endocrinology department in Xi'an, China. The germline V gene encodes CDR1 MNHEY and CDR2 SMNVEV (reference sequence). The CDR3 loop spans 13 amino acids. V lost 6 bases, J lost 5 bases, and 13 bases lay in between. This TCR came from a female donor with Graves disease. Sequencing was performed on peripheral blood mononuclear cells (PBMCs), taken when the disease was refractory, from a patient treated with antithyroid drugs. The gene calls are TRBV27 and TRBJ2-5; D may be TRBD2 (6 bases). The CDR3: CASSGSLSETQYF. The CDR3 nucleotides are TGTGCCAGCAGCGGGAGCCTATCGGAGACCCAGTACTTC.